One T cell receptor (beta chain) is described in this entry. Participants were placed into cohorts based on the clinical history they reported. Recovered Cohort 3 donors showed two negative PCRs, clearance, or symptom resolution. Profiled with immunoSEQ multiplex PCR; TCRdb holds only in-frame clones, not every one. The profile shows over 150,000 clones, 87% of them singletons. The sample belongs to a study of blood T cell repertoires in COVID-19. Overall study: Specimens from acute and convalescent COVID-19 originated in the United States, Italy and Spain. Sources were T cells, B-cell-depleted T cells, or PBMCs; the material itself was cDNA or gDNA.

The sequenced sample consisted of PBMCs or T cells enriched from blood (not recorded which). The receptor comes from a woman in her forties or fifties who had recovered from COVID-19.

The DNA of the CDR3 is TGCGCCAGCAGCCAAGCAATCCCGGGACAGGGTTACGGGGCCAACGTCCTGACTTTC. Translated: CASSQAIPGQGYGANVLTF. This sequence joins TRBV4-3 and TRBJ2-6; 9 nucleotides agree with TRBD1. V was pared by 1 base and J by 4 bases, with 11 bases of the junction left unmatched. In germline, CDR1 is LGHNA, CDR2 YSLEER. CDR3 size: 19 residues.